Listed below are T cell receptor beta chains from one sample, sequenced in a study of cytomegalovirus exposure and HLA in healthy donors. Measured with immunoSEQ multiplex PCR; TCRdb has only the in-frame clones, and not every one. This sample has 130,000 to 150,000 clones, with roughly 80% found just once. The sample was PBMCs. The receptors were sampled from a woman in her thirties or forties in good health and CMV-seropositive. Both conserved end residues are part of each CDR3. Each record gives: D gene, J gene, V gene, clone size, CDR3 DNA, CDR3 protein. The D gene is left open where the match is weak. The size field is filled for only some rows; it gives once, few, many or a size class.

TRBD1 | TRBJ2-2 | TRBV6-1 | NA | TGTGCCAGCAGAATGGACAGGGCGAACACCGGGGAGCTGTTTTTT | CASRMDRANTGELFF
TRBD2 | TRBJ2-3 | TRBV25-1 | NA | TGTGCCAGCAGTAGGCTAGCGGGGGCAGATACGCAGTATTTT | CASSRLAGADTQYF
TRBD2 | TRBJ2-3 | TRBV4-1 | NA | TGCGCCAGCAGCCAAGTTAGCGGGGGCACAGATACGCAGTATTTT | CASSQVSGGTDTQYF
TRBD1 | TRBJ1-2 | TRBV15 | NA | TGTGCCACCAGCTCAGGGACAGATAACTATGGCTACACCTTC | CATSSGTDNYGYTF
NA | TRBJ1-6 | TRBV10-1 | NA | TGCGCCAGCAGCGGACAGCATAATTCACCCCTCCACTTT | CASSGQHNSPLHF
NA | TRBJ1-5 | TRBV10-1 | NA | TGCGCCAGCATGGGGCCCTGGGGATGCAATCAGCCCCAGCATTTT | CASMGPWGCNQPQHF
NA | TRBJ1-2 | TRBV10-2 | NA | TGCGCCAGCAGAGGGGGTCGGGGGGGAGGTTGGAACTATGGCTACACCTTC | CASRGGRGGGWNYGYTF
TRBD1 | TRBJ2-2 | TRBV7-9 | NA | TGTGCCAGCAGCTTAGCTGGGACAGGGGTGGAAACCGGGGAGCTGTTTTTT | CASSLAGTGVETGELFF
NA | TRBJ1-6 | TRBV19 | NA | TGTGCCAGTTTCCTTCTCCCCGGGTTTGGCTATAATTCACCCCTCCACTTT | CASFLLPGFGYNSPLHF
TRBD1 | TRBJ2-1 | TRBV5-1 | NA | TGCGCCAGCAGCTCAGGGGGCCCTTCCTACAATGAGCAGTTCTTC | CASSSGGPSYNEQFF
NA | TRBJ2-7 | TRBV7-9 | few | TGTGCCAGCAGCAGAGGGGCAGGGAGGTCCTACGAGCAGTACTTC | CASSRGAGRSYEQYF
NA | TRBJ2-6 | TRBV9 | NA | TGTGCCAGCAGCGTAGACAGGGTTCTCTCGGCTGGGGCCAACGTCCTGACTTTC | CASSVDRVLSAGANVLTF
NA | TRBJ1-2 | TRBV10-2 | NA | TGCGCCAGCAGTGAGCTTTGGGGGCTCTATGGCTACACCTTC | CASSELWGLYGYTF
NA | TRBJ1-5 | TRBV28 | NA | TGTGCCAGCAGGGGCGAGGGAAGCAATCAGCCCCAGCATTTT | CASRGEGSNQPQHF
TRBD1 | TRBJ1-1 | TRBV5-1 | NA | TGCGCCAGCAGCGCACGACAGGGATCCACTGAAGCTTTCTTT | CASSARQGSTEAFF
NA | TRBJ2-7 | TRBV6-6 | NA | TGTGCCAGCAGCAGGACACCCCTCTGGGAGCAGTACTTC | CASSRTPLWEQYF
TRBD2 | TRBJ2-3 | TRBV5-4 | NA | TGTGCCAGCAGCTTGAAAGGCTCAGCGGGGGGAAGGGATACGCAGTATTTT | CASSLKGSAGGRDTQYF
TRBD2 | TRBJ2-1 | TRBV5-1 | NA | TGCGCCAGCAGCCAGGGACTACCGTCCTACAATGAGCAGTTCTTC | CASSQGLPSYNEQFF
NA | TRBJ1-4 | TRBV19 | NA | TGTGCCAGTAGCCTGAAGGGGGTTACTAATGAAAAACTGTTTTTT | CASSLKGVTNEKLFF
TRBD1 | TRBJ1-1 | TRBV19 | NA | TGTGCCAGTAGTATGATGACAGGGCTGTGGATGAACACTGAAGCTTTCTTT | CASSMMTGLWMNTEAFF
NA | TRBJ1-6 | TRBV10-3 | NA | TGTGCCACCGGGCGGGGGGCCGGTTCACCCCTCCACTTT | CATGRGAGSPLHF
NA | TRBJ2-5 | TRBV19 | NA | TGTGCCAGTAGTATCAGGACAACCCCACAAGAGACCCAGTACTTC | CASSIRTTPQETQYF